This is a list of T cell receptor beta chains from one sample in a study of blood T cell repertoires in COVID-19. Produced via immunoSEQ multiplex PCR; TCRdb's table is partial and in-frame only. The sample consists of about 140,000 clones, 84% of them appearing once. Sequenced: peripheral blood. The receptor set was obtained from a human donor in a cohort sampled during active COVID-19. CDR3s include the opening cysteine and the closing phenylalanine or tryptophan. D genes are given only for firm matches. Expanded clones get a size class; other rows say once, few or many, or leave the size out.

v_call: TRBV10-3; cdr3_length: 15; j_call: TRBJ1-1; d_call: TRBD1; clone_size: once; cdr3_aa: CAISNLGQANTEAFF; cdr3_nt: TGTGCCATCAGCAACTTGGGACAGGCGAACACTGAAGCTTTCTTT
v_call: TRBV5-1; cdr3_length: 15; j_call: TRBJ2-3; d_call: .; clone_size: .; cdr3_aa: CASSPLLATTDTQYF; cdr3_nt: TGCGCCAGCAGCCCGCTCCTAGCGACCACAGATACGCAGTATTTT
v_call: TRBV4-3; cdr3_length: 16; j_call: TRBJ2-1; d_call: .; clone_size: .; cdr3_aa: CASSQEGRWPYNEQFF; cdr3_nt: TGCGCCAGCAGCCAAGAAGGCAGGTGGCCCTACAATGAGCAGTTCTTC
v_call: TRBV7-2; cdr3_length: 14; j_call: TRBJ2-1; d_call: TRBD2; clone_size: once; cdr3_aa: CASTGTSSYNEQFF; cdr3_nt: TGTGCCAGCACCGGGACTAGCTCGTACAATGAGCAGTTCTTC
v_call: TRBV11-3; cdr3_length: 13; j_call: TRBJ2-1; d_call: .; clone_size: .; cdr3_aa: CASSAPGLNEQFF; cdr3_nt: TGTGCCAGCAGCGCCCCAGGGTTGAATGAGCAGTTCTTC
v_call: TRBV6-6; cdr3_length: 14; j_call: TRBJ1-5; d_call: .; clone_size: once; cdr3_aa: CASRAGTNNQPQHF; cdr3_nt: TGTGCCAGCAGGGCCGGGACAAACAATCAGCCCCAGCATTTT
v_call: TRBV6-1; cdr3_length: 14; j_call: TRBJ1-6; d_call: .; clone_size: once; cdr3_aa: CASSEDVYNSPLHF; cdr3_nt: TGTGCCAGCAGTGAAGATGTATATAATTCACCCCTCCACTTT
v_call: TRBV6-1; cdr3_length: 14; j_call: TRBJ2-5; d_call: .; clone_size: .; cdr3_aa: CASSEAGIVETQYF; cdr3_nt: TGTGCCAGCAGTGAGGCGGGGATCGTGGAGACCCAGTACTTC
v_call: TRBV5-6; cdr3_length: 14; j_call: TRBJ2-7; d_call: TRBD1; clone_size: .; cdr3_aa: CASSWTGRAYEQYF; cdr3_nt: TGTGCCAGCAGCTGGACAGGGCGAGCCTACGAGCAGTACTTC
v_call: TRBV4-3; cdr3_length: 15; j_call: TRBJ2-5; d_call: .; clone_size: .; cdr3_aa: CASSQDKGQGETQYF; cdr3_nt: TGCGCCAGCAGCCAAGATAAGGGACAAGGGGAGACCCAGTACTTC